The rows below give T cell receptor beta chains drawn from one sample of a study of blood T cell repertoires in COVID-19. The assay was immunoSEQ multiplex PCR, and TCRdb's table has in-frame clones only and misses some. The sample has 150,000 to 200,000 clones; about 91% are singletons. Sequenced input: PBMCs or T cells enriched from blood (not recorded which). The receptors were gathered from a woman aged 18-29 years who had recovered from COVID-19. The CDR3 runs from the conserved cysteine through the conserved F or W. D genes are given only for firm matches. Only part of the rows carry a size: once, few, many, or a class if the clone is expanded.

j_call d_call v_call clone_size cdr3_aa cdr3_nt
TRBJ1-1 TRBD1 TRBV3-1/TRBV3-2 NA CASSRINSGTASYEAFF TGTGCCAGCAGCCGAATAAACTCCGGGACAGCCTCTTATGAAGCTTTCTTT
TRBJ2-1 NA TRBV3-1/TRBV3-2 NA CASSQGRAGEQFF TGTGCCAGCAGCCAAGGGCGGGCCGGTGAGCAGTTCTTC
TRBJ2-1 TRBD2 TRBV6-5 NA CASTDRGTSNNEQFF TGTGCCAGCACCGATAGAGGGACTAGCAACAATGAGCAGTTCTTC
TRBJ2-7 NA TRBV5-1 NA CASSLGRRSSYEQYF TGCGCCAGCAGCTTGGGGCGGCGGAGCTCCTACGAGCAGTACTTC
TRBJ1-2 TRBD1 TRBV5-1 NA CASSLEGTGYYGYTF TGCGCCAGCAGCTTGGAGGGGACAGGGTACTATGGCTACACCTTC
TRBJ1-2 NA TRBV29-1 NA CSVRTFSYGGYTF TGCAGCGTACGGACATTTAGCTATGGGGGCTACACCTTC
TRBJ2-3 NA TRBV3-1/TRBV3-2 NA CASSSAGTSTDTQYF TGTGCCAGCAGCTCAGCCGGGACTAGCACAGATACGCAGTATTTT
TRBJ2-1 TRBD1 TRBV5-1 NA CASSTFAGQGANEQFF TGCGCCAGCAGCACCTTCGCGGGACAGGGGGCAAATGAGCAGTTCTTC
TRBJ1-6 NA TRBV10-3 NA CAISESEGRRSKNSPLHF TGTGCCATCAGTGAGTCTGAGGGGAGGCGGTCAAAAAATTCACCCCTCCACTTT
TRBJ2-1 NA TRBV28 NA CASSRRDVAPSSYNEQFF TGTGCCAGCAGTCGCCGGGATGTTGCGCCGAGCTCCTACAATGAGCAGTTCTTC
TRBJ2-5 TRBD2 TRBV7-9 NA CASRRRTSGDEYQETQYF TGTGCCAGCAGACGACGGACTAGCGGGGACGAGTACCAAGAGACCCAGTACTTC
TRBJ2-7 NA TRBV9 NA CASSVVARGDEQYF TGTGCCAGCAGCGTAGTCGCACGAGGAGACGAGCAGTACTTC
TRBJ2-2 NA TRBV28 NA CASRLGGTGELFF TGTGCCAGCAGGTTGGGGGGCACCGGGGAGCTGTTTTTT
TRBJ2-7 TRBD2 TRBV7-9 few CASSLTTSGDEQYF TGTGCCAGCAGCTTAACGACTAGCGGGGACGAGCAGTACTTC
TRBJ2-3 NA TRBV5-1 NA CASKRSAGPTDTQYF TGCGCCAGCAAACGATCCGCGGGCCCCACAGATACGCAGTATTTT
TRBJ1-2 NA TRBV25-1 NA CASSESPSGYGYTF TGTGCCAGCAGTGAATCTCCTAGCGGATATGGCTACACCTTC
TRBJ2-3 TRBD2 TRBV5-5 NA CASSLVTGLGTDTQYF TGTGCCAGCAGCTTGGTGACCGGACTAGGCACAGATACGCAGTATTTT
TRBJ2-5 TRBD2 TRBV28 NA CASSLFGRGRQETQYF TGTGCCAGCAGTTTATTTGGGCGGGGGAGGCAAGAGACCCAGTACTTC
TRBJ2-2 NA TRBV5-6 NA CASSPQGTGELFF TGTGCCAGCAGCCCCCAGGGCACCGGGGAGCTGTTTTTT
TRBJ2-5 TRBD1 TRBV30 few CAWSVGTGHMETQYF TGTGCCTGGAGTGTAGGGACAGGACATATGGAGACCCAGTACTTC
TRBJ2-7 TRBD1 TRBV7-9 NA CASGRRDRESGQYF TGTGCCAGCGGCCGACGGGACAGGGAGTCGGGGCAGTACTTC
TRBJ1-1 NA TRBV11-1 NA CASSLNKGTRSEAFF TGTGCCAGCAGCTTAAATAAGGGGACTAGATCTGAAGCTTTCTTT
TRBJ2-7 NA TRBV19 NA CASSIRDSSLYEQYF TGTGCCAGTAGTATAAGGGACTCTTCCCTCTACGAGCAGTACTTC
TRBJ2-7 TRBD2 TRBV19 NA CASSGPQAGGAYEQYF TGTGCCAGTAGCGGTCCACAAGCGGGAGGGGCATACGAGCAGTACTTC
TRBJ2-1 TRBD2 TRBV18 NA CASSPQGLAGNEQFF TGTGCCAGCTCACCACAAGGACTAGCAGGGAATGAGCAGTTCTTC
TRBJ2-7 TRBD2 TRBV28 NA CASSGLAALEQYF TGTGCCAGCTCGGGACTAGCGGCCCTCGAGCAGTACTTC
TRBJ2-5 NA TRBV13 NA CASSLDPADQETQYF TGTGCCAGCAGCTTAGACCCAGCGGATCAAGAGACCCAGTACTTC
TRBJ2-7 TRBD2 TRBV7-2 NA CASSLGVAGVEQYF TGTGCCAGCAGCTTAGGAGTAGCGGGAGTCGAGCAGTACTTC
TRBJ1-2 TRBD1 TRBV28 few CATRDSSYGYTF TGTGCCACACGGGACAGCTCCTATGGCTACACCTTC
TRBJ1-1 NA TRBV4-1 NA CASSQETENTEAFF TGCGCCAGCAGCCAAGAAACAGAGAACACTGAAGCTTTCTTT
TRBJ2-1 TRBD2 TRBV9 NA CASSVGTFISGLAQDEQFF TGTGCCAGCAGCGTGGGAACCTTTATATCGGGACTAGCACAAGATGAGCAGTTCTTC
TRBJ2-1 NA TRBV7-8 NA CASSLRLAKDEQFF TGTGCCAGCAGCCTAAGGCTAGCTAAGGATGAGCAGTTCTTC
TRBJ1-2 NA TRBV27 NA CASSTGGAYGYTF TGTGCCAGCAGTACCGGAGGGGCCTATGGCTACACCTTC
TRBJ2-2 NA TRBV3-1/TRBV3-2 once CASSHGNLRELFF TGTGCCAGCAGCCACGGGAATCTCAGGGAGCTGTTTTTT
TRBJ2-3 NA TRBV7-8 NA CASSLGAARDTQYF TGTGCCAGCAGCTTAGGAGCGGCTAGGGATACGCAGTATTTT
TRBJ2-7 TRBD1 TRBV28 NA CASRGVGQISEQYF TGTGCCAGCAGGGGAGTGGGACAGATTTCAGAGCAGTACTTC
TRBJ1-1 TRBD1 TRBV27 NA CASSPNRDRNTEAFF TGTGCCAGCAGTCCGAACCGGGACAGGAACACTGAAGCTTTCTTT
TRBJ1-2 NA TRBV19 NA CASSATGSVGRLNGYTF TGTGCCAGTAGTGCAACAGGATCAGTGGGGCGGTTGAATGGCTACACCTTC
TRBJ2-1 NA TRBV19 NA CASSIRNEQFF TGTGCCAGTAGTATCCGCAATGAGCAGTTCTTC
TRBJ2-1 NA TRBV6-5 NA CASRLSLTRSNEQFF TGTGCCAGCAGACTTTCCCTTACTCGGTCCAATGAGCAGTTCTTC
TRBJ1-4 TRBD1 TRBV3-1/TRBV3-2 NA CASSQPSGTDTTNEKLFF TGTGCCAGCAGCCAACCCTCCGGGACAGACACAACTAATGAAAAACTGTTTTTT
TRBJ1-2 NA TRBV10-3 NA CAISAPGTASGDYGYTF TGTGCCATCAGTGCTCCCGGAACAGCCTCGGGAGACTATGGCTACACCTTC
TRBJ2-7 TRBD1 TRBV19 NA CASSMRQGSHYEQYF TGTGCCAGTAGTATGAGACAGGGCAGCCACTACGAGCAGTACTTC
TRBJ2-7 NA TRBV18 NA CASSPVPGTYEQYF TGTGCCAGCTCACCAGTCCCAGGTACCTACGAGCAGTACTTC
TRBJ1-1 NA TRBV28 NA CASSALGVGGTEAFF TGTGCCAGCAGCGCCCTAGGGGTCGGGGGCACTGAAGCTTTCTTT